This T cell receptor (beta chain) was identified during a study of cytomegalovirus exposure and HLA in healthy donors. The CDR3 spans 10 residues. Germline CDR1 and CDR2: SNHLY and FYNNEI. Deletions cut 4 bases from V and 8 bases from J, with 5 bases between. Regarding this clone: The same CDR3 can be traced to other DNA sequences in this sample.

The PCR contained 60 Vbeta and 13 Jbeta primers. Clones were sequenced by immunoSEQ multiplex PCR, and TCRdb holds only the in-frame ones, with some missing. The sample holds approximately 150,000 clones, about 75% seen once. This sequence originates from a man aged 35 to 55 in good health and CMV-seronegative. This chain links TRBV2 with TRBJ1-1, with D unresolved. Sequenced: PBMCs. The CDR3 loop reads CASSVGEAFF. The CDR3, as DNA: TGTGCCAGCAGTGTCGGGGAAGCTTTCTTT. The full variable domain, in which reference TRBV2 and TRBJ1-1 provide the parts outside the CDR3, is EPEVTQTPSHQVTQMGQEVILRCVPISNHLYFYWYRQILGQKVEFLVSFYNNEISEKSEIFDDQFSVERPDGSNFTLKIRSTKLEDSAMYFCASSVGEAFFGQGTRLTVV.